This is a list of T cell receptor beta chains from one sample in a study of cytomegalovirus exposure and HLA in healthy donors. Profiling relied on immunoSEQ multiplex PCR, and the TCRdb table lists in-frame clones only, not all of them. This sample carries 150,000 to 200,000 clones, 65% to 80% of them seen once, and the ten largest clones take 2.5% to 3%. Source material: PBMCs. Source of these receptors: a woman aged 45 to 65 in good health and CMV-seropositive. Both conserved end residues are trimmed from each CDR3. The order of the fields is V gene, J gene, CDR3 protein.

>TRBV30|TRBJ1-1
AWSVQPWEAF
>TRBV6-5|TRBJ1-2
ASSYSEESGYT
>TRBV9|TRBJ2-1
ASSVAFLAAEQF
>TRBV28|TRBJ2-7
ASSPGHSYEQY
>TRBV12-5|TRBJ1-1
ASGPPGGGTEAF
>TRBV6-5|TRBJ2-1
ASRGAGAYNEQF
>TRBV2|TRBJ1-2
ASSGGGHNYGYT
>TRBV2|TRBJ1-5
ASRVTGVQPQH
>TRBV13|TRBJ1-2
ATTGATRSWGYT
>TRBV6-1|TRBJ1-1
ASRRSGGRGTEAF
>TRBV6-1|TRBJ2-5
ASSESRTAKETQY
>TRBV7-3|TRBJ2-2
ASRWDFYTGELF
>TRBV7-6|TRBJ2-1
ASSLSRVKTYNEQF
>TRBV2|TRBJ2-7
ASIEEQVGDEQY
>TRBV7-9|TRBJ2-4
ASSLTSGVILNIQY
>TRBV9|TRBJ1-2
ASSVPGGNYGYT